The 21 T cell receptor beta chains reported below all come from one sample, sequenced in a study of blood T cell repertoires in COVID-19. Measured with immunoSEQ multiplex PCR; TCRdb has only the in-frame clones, and not every one. The sample includes some 150,000 clones, approximately 85% of them seen just once. Source material: peripheral blood. The receptors come from a woman aged 60-75 years with COVID-19, enrolled during active disease.

The gene calls are TRBV4-3 and TRBJ2-5; 8 bases match TRBD2. This CDR3 contains 16 residues. The V gene's germline CDR1 is LGHNA and CDR2 YSLEER. V lost 0 bases, J lost 3 bases, and 6 bases stayed unmatched. In DNA form, the CDR3 reads TGCGCCAGCAGCCAAGATTCACGGGGGGGCGAAGAGACCCAGTACTTC. Residues: CASSQDSRGGEETQYF.

The chain recombines TRBV19 with TRBJ1-3, with D unresolved. Trimming took 9 bases from V and 0 from J, leaving 6 bases between them. The CDR3 is 12 residues long. The germline CDR1 and CDR2 sequences are LNHDA and SQIVND (reference sequence). CDR3 loop: CASHSSGNTIYF. Here the CDR3 DNA reads TGTGCCAGCCATAGCTCTGGAAACACCATATATTTT.

This chain joins TRBV3-1 (or the pseudogene TRBV3-2) and TRBJ2-5, with 7 positions matching TRBD1. The junction had 10 bases not matched to a gene; V was cut back by 1 base and J by 5 bases. CDR1 and CDR2 (germline): LGHDT, YNNKEL (reference sequence). There are 16 residues in the CDR3. In nucleotides, the CDR3 is TGTGCCAGCAGCCAAGGGGTTCCGACAGGGATGGAGACCCAGTACTTC. Its protein product is CASSQGVPTGMETQYF.

CDR3 sequence reads: CASSGTGGISQPQHF. CDR3 bases: TGTGCCAGTAGTGGGACAGGGGGAATCAGTCAGCCCCAGCATTTT. V is TRBV19 and J is TRBJ1-5; TRBD1 matches at 11 bases. Germline values: CDR1 LNHDA, CDR2 SQIVND (reference sequence). The V segment lost 5 bases and the J segment 6 bases; nucleotides outside the gene matches: 6. The CDR3 covers 15 residues.

The V gene is TRBV3-1 (or the pseudogene TRBV3-2), the J gene TRBJ2-7; 8 nucleotides match TRBD1. Looked up from germline, CDR1 is LGHDT and CDR2 is YNNKEL (reference sequence). With V trimmed by 6 bases and J by 0 bases, 19 bases remained unmatched. The CDR3 runs 19 residues. Here the CDR3 reads CASRQGVPPKLASSYEQYF. In DNA, the CDR3 is TGTGCCAGCAGACAGGGGGTCCCTCCAAAACTTGCCAGCTCCTACGAGCAGTACTTC.

The chain uses TRBV18 and TRBJ2-5, with D maybe TRBD2 (5 bases). Germline CDR1 KGHSH, CDR2 LQKENI. The CDR3 sequence is 17 residues long. Trimming left V 3 bases short and J 1 base short, with 18 bases between. Written as DNA, the CDR3 is TGTGCCAGCTCACCCCCCCGCCGGGGTAAGAGCCAAGAGACCCAGTACTTC. It yields the protein CASSPPRRGKSQETQYF. The complete variable domain, with remaining parts taken from reference TRBV18 and TRBJ2-5, reads NAGVMQNPRHLVRRRGQEARLRCSPMKGHSHVYWYRQLPEEGLKFMVYLQKENIIDESGMPKERFSAEFPKEGPSILRIQQVVRGDSAAYFCASSPPRRGKSQETQYFGPGTRLLVL.

The chain carries TRBV7-6 and TRBJ2-3; 10 nucleotides match TRBD2. Germline CDR1 SGHVS, CDR2 FNYEAQ. This CDR3 contains 16 residues. V was clipped by 4 bases and J by 0 bases; unmatched bases: 4. CDR3 residues: CASSSMTSGSTDTQYF. CDR3 nucleotides: TGTGCCAGCAGCTCGATGACTAGCGGGAGCACAGATACGCAGTATTTT.

V and J are TRBV5-1 and TRBJ2-1; 8 positions agree with TRBD1. Germline assignment: CDR1 SGHRS and CDR2 YFSETQ. With V trimmed by 3 bases and J by 3 bases, 2 bases remained unmatched. The CDR3 spans 14 residues. The CDR3 region is CASSSGQVYNEQFF. CDR3 nucleotides: TGCGCCAGCAGCTCGGGACAGGTCTACAATGAGCAGTTCTTC.

The V and J genes are TRBV19 and TRBJ2-5; 7 bases are a match to TRBD2. This CDR3 spans 15 amino acids. Germline V CDR1 and CDR2: LNHDA, SQIVND (reference sequence). V was clipped by 4 bases and J by 5 bases; unmatched bases: 10. CDR3: CASSTGGGVQETQYF. For the CDR3, the DNA is TGTGCCAGTAGTACCGGGGGAGGGGTCCAGGAGACCCAGTACTTC.

The CDR3 DNA sequence: TGTGCCAGCAGTTGGACAGAAGGCACTGAAGCTTTCTTT. It encodes CASSWTEGTEAFF. The V and J genes are TRBV6-2 or TRBV6-3 and TRBJ1-1, with D possibly matching TRBD1 (6 bases). In germline, CDR1 is MNHEY, CDR2 SVGEGT. V lost 4 bases to trimming and J lost 4 bases, with 10 bases between them. The CDR3 totals 13 residues.

V gene TRBV27 combines with J gene TRBJ1-4, with TRBD1 matching 10 bases. V was pared by 7 bases and J by 3 bases, with 14 bases of the junction left unmatched. This CDR3 has 18 residues. Germline CDR1 MNHEY, CDR2 SMNVEV (reference sequence). The CDR3 coding sequence is TGTGCCAGCATCCTTTGGGGACAGGGGCTGCAAGCTAATGAAAAACTGTTTTTT. It yields the protein CASILWGQGLQANEKLFF.

This sequence joins TRBV6-2 or TRBV6-3 and TRBJ1-1, with D unresolved. This CDR3 region has 13 residues. With 5 bases removed from V and 13 bases from J, the gap between germline ends came to 20 bases. Germline-derived CDR1 and CDR2 are MNHEY and SVGEGT. CDR3 residues: CASSPSTSPVGFF. The CDR3 DNA follows: TGTGCCAGCAGTCCCTCGACTTCCCCCGTGGGTTTCTTT.

This chain connects TRBV19 to TRBJ2-5; TRBD1 might be the D (7 bases). Looked up from germline, CDR1 is LNHDA and CDR2 is SQIVND (reference sequence). This CDR3 has 16 residues. The V end lost 3 bases, the J end lost 7 bases, and 21 bases lay between the germline ends. The CDR3 bases are TGTGCCAGTAGTATCTTAAGCAGGGGGGAAGCACGGACCCAGTACTTC. Amino acid sequence: CASSILSRGEARTQYF.

This chain uses TRBV5-1 with TRBJ2-3; 11 bases are shared with TRBD2. There are 19 residues in the CDR3. V shed 2 bases and J 0 bases; nucleotides not matched to a gene: 11. Germline V gene sequence: CDR1 SGHRS, CDR2 YFSETQ. DNA of the CDR3: TGCGCCAGCAGCTTCCGTCTAGCGGGGGGACGATCTAGCACAGATACGCAGTATTTT. Translated, it gives CASSFRLAGGRSSTDTQYF.

The chain links TRBV7-2 to TRBJ2-3; TRBD2 agrees at 14 bases. V lost 4 bases to trimming and J lost 4 bases; unmatched junction nucleotides: 4. This CDR3 is built from 16 residues. CDR1 is SGHTA and CDR2 is FQGNSA in the germline V gene. DNA of the CDR3: TGTGCCAGCAGCTACGGACTAGCGGGGGGTTCAGATACGCAGTATTTT. It is translated as CASSYGLAGGSDTQYF.

The chain recombines TRBV13 with TRBJ2-5; 7 bases agree with TRBD1. The ends lost 6 bases at V and 6 bases at J; junction bases unmatched: 10. CDR1 is PRHDT, CDR2 FYEKMQ, per germline (reference sequence). This CDR3 is built from 14 residues. The CDR3 loop is CASSFRQGIQTQYF. CDR3 in DNA: TGTGCCAGCAGTTTCCGACAGGGAATTCAGACCCAGTACTTC. Variable domain in full (rest from reference TRBV13 and TRBJ2-5): AAGVIQSPRHLIKEKRETATLKCYPIPRHDTVYWYQQGPGQDPQFLISFYEKMQSDKGSIPDRFSAQQFSDYHSELNMSSLELGDSALYFCASSFRQGIQTQYFGPGTRLLVL.

The table lists this clone with many counts. This rearrangement joins TRBV10-2 to TRBJ1-1; D not resolved. This CDR3 region has 17 residues. Trimming left V 7 bases short and J 0 bases short, with 21 bases between. Germline values: CDR1 WSHSY, CDR2 SAAADI. CDR3: CASKGPGGRRLNTEAFF. The CDR3 DNA reads TGCGCCAGCAAAGGTCCGGGCGGGCGCAGACTGAACACTGAAGCTTTCTTT.

This chain joins TRBV7-3 and TRBJ2-1; tentatively, D is TRBD2 (6 bases). V was shortened by 5 bases and J by 8 bases, with 22 bases between the two germline ends. This CDR3 has 16 residues. In germline, CDR1 is SGHTA, CDR2 FQGTGA. CDR3 in DNA: TGTGCCAGCAGCCCCGGAGGGGCCCGGGGGAGAGATGAGCAGTTCTTC. Its protein is CASSPGGARGRDEQFF.

The chain couples TRBV9 to TRBJ2-2; TRBD2 matches at 11 bases. CDR3 length equals 15 residues. Germline CDR1 is SGDLS and CDR2 is YYNGEE. V lost 4 bases and J lost 7; bases outside the gene matches: 6. CDR3 sequence (DNA): TGTGCCAGCAGCATTAGCGGGGGGGCGGGCGGGGAGCTGTTTTTT. Amino acid sequence: CASSISGGAGGELFF.

This clone showed up just a few times. The gene calls are TRBV5-4 and TRBJ1-1; D is unclear. The V gene lost 3 bases and the J gene lost 4 bases, with 13 bases spanning the gap. Per germline, CDR1 SGHNT and CDR2 YYREEE (reference sequence). The CDR3 loop spans 14 amino acids. The CDR3 protein is CASSYAQPGTEAFF. The CDR3 DNA reads as TGTGCCAGCAGCTATGCCCAGCCGGGCACTGAAGCTTTCTTT.

The chain recombines TRBV2 with TRBJ1-5, with unresolved D. The germline V gene has CDR1 SNHLY and CDR2 FYNNEI. CDR3 length equals 12 residues. Trimming stripped 7 bases from V and 11 bases from J, with 15 bases between. The DNA of the CDR3 is TGTGCCAGCACCCCGGACTCCCGAGCCCAGCATTTT. Translated, it gives CASTPDSRAQHF.